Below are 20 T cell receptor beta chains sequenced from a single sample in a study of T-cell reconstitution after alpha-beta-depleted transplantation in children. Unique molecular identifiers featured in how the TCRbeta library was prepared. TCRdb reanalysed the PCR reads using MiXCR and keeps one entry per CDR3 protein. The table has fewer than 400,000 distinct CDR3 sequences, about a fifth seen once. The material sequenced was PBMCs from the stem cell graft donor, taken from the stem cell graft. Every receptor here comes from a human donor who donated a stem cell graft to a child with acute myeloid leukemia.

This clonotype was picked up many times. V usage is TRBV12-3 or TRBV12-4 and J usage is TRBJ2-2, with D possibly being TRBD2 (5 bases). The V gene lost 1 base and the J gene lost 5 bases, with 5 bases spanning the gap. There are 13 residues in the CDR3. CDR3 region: CASSLGRTGELFF. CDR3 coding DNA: TGTGCCAGCAGTTTAGGGAGGACCGGGGAGCTGTTTTTT.

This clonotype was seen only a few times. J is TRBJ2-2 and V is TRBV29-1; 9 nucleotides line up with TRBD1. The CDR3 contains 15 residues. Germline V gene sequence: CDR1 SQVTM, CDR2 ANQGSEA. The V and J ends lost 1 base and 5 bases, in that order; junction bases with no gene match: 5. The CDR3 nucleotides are TGCAGCGTTGAAGGGTGGGACAGGGCGACCGGGGAGCTGTTTTTT. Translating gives CSVEGWDRATGELFF.

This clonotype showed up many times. This chain's CDR3 is CASSGLAGANEQFF. The CDR3 DNA sequence: TGTGCCAGCAGTGGCCTAGCGGGAGCCAATGAGCAGTTCTTC. V and J are TRBV6-4 and TRBJ2-1; 10 nucleotides align to TRBD2. Looked up from germline, CDR1 is MRHNA and CDR2 is SNTAGT. V lost 4 bases, J lost 6 bases, and 3 bases stayed unmatched. The CDR3 totals 14 residues.

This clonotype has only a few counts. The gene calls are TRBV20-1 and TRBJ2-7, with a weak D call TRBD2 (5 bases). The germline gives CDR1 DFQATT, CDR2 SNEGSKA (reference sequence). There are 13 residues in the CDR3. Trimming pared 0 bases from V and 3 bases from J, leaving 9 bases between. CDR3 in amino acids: CSARDSAVYEQYF. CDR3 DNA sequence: TGCAGTGCTAGAGATAGCGCAGTCTACGAGCAGTACTTC.

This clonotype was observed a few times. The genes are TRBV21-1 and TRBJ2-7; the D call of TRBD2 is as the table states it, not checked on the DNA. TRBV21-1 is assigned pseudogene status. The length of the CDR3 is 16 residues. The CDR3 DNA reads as TGTGCCAGCAGCAAAGATCGGCGGGAGTATCTGTACGAGCAGTACTTC. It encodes CASSKDRREYLYEQYF.

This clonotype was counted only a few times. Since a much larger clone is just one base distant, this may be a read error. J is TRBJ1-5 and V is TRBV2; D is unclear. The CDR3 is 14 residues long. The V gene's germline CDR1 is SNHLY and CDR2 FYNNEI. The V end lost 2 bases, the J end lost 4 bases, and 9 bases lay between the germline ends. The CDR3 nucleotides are TGTGCCAGCAGTGAACGGTCAGAGAATCAGCCCCAGCATTTT. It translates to CASSERSENQPQHF.

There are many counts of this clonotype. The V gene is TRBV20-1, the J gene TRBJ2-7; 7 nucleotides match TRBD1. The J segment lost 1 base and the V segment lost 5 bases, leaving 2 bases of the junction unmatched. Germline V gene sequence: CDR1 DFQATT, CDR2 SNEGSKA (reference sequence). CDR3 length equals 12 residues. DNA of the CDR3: TGCAGTGCTCGACAGGGATCCTACGAGCAGTACTTC. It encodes CSARQGSYEQYF.

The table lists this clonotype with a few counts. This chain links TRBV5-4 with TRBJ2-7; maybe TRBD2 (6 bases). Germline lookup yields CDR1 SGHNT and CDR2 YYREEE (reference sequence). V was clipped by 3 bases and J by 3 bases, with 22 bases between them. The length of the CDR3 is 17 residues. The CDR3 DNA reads TGTGCCAGCAGCTCGGGACTTCTGAGACGGACTGACTACGAGCAGTACTTC. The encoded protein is CASSSGLLRRTDYEQYF.

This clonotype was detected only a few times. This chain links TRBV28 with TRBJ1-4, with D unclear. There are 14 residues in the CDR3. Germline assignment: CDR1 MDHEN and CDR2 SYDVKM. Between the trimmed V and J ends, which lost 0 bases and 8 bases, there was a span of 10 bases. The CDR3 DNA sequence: TGTGCCAGCAGTTTATGGGGAGAGGCGGAAAAACTGTTTTTT. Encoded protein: CASSLWGEAEKLFF.

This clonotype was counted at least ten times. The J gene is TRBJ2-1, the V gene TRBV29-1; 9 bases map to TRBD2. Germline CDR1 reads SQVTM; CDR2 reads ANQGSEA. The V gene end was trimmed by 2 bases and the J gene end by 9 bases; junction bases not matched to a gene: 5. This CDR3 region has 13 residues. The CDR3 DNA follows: TGCAGCGTTGAATTGAGCGGGAGGTCTGAGCAGTTCTTC. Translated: CSVELSGRSEQFF.

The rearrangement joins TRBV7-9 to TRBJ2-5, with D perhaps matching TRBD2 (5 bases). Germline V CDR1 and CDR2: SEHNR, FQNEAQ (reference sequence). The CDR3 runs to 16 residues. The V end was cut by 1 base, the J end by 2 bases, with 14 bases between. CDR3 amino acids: CASSLDWSGTQETQYF. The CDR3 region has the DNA TGTGCCAGCAGCTTAGACTGGAGCGGCACGCAAGAGACCCAGTACTTC.

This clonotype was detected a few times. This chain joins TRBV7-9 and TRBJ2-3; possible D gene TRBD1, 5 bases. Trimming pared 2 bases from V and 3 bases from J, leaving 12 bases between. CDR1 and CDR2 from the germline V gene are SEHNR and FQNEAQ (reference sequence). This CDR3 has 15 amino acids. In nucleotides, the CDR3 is TGTGCCAGCAGCTTATTTGACAGAGTTACAGATACGCAGTATTTT. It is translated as CASSLFDRVTDTQYF.

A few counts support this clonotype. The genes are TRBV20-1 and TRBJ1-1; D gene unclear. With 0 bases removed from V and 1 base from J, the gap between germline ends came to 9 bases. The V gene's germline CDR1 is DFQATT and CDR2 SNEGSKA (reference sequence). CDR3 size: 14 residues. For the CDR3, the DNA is TGCAGTGCTAGAGATTCCAGAAAGAACACTGAAGCTTTCTTT. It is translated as CSARDSRKNTEAFF.

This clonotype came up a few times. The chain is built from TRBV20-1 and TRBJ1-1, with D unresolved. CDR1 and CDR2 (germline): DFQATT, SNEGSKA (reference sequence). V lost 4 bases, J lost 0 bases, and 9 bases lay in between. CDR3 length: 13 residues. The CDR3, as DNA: TGCAGTGCTATCAGGATAGTGAACACTGAAGCTTTCTTT. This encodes CSAIRIVNTEAFF.

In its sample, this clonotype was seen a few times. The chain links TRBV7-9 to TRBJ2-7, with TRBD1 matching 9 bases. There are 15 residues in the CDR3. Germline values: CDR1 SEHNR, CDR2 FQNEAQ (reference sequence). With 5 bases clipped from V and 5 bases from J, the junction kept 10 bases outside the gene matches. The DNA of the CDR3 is TGTGCCAGCAGCCCCGGGGACAGGGAATTCGACGAGCAGTACTTC. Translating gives CASSPGDREFDEQYF.

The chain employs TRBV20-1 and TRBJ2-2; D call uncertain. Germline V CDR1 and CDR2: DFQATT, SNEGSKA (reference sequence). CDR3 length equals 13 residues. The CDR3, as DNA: TGCAGCGCGCCGGCTTATGGGACCGGGGAGCTGTTTTTT. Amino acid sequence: CSAPAYGTGELFF.

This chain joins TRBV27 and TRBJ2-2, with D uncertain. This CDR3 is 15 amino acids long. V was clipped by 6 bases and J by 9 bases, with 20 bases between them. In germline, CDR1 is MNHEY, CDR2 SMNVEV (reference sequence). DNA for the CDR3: TGTGCCAGCAGCTCTTTAGAGGCCGGGCGCTGGGAGCTGTTTTTT. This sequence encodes CASSSLEAGRWELFF.

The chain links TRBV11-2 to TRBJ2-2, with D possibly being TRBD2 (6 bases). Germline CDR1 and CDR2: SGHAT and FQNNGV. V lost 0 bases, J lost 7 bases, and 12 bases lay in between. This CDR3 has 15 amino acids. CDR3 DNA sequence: TGTGCCAGCAGCTTAGAACCGGGAGTAGGCGGGGAGCTGTTTTTT. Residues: CASSLEPGVGGELFF.

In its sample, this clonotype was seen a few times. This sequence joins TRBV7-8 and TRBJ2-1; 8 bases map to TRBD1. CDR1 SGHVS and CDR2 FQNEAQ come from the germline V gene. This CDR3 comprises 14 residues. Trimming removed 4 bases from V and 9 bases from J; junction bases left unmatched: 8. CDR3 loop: CASSSDRGGIEQFF. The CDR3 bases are TGTGCCAGCAGCTCCGACAGGGGAGGAATTGAGCAGTTCTTC. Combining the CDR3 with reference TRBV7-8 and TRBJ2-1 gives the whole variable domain GAGVSQSPRYKVAKRGQDVALRCDPISGHVSLFWYQQALGQGPEFLTYFQNEAQLDKSGLPSDRFFAERPEGSVSTLKIQRTQQEDSAVYLCASSSDRGGIEQFFGPGTRLTVL.

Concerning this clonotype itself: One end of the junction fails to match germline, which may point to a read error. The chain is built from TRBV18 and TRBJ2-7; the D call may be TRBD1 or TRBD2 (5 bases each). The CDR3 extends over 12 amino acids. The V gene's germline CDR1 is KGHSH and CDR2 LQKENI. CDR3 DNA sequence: TGTGCCAGCTCATCAGGAAAACGGGTCGGGGCGTTC. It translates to CASSSGKRVGAF.